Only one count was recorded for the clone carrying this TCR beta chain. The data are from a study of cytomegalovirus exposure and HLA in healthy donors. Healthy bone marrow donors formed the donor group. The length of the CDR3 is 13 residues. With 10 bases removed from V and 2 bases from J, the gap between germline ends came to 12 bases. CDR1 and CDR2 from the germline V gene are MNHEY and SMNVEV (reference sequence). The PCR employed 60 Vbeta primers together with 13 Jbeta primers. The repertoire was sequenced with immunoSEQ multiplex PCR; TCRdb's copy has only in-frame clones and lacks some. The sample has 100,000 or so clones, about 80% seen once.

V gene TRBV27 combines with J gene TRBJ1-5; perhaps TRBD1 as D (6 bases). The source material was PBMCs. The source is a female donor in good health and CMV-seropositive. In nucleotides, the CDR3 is TGTGCCACAGGGGACCTGGGCAATCAGCCCCAGCATTTT. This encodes CATGDLGNQPQHF.